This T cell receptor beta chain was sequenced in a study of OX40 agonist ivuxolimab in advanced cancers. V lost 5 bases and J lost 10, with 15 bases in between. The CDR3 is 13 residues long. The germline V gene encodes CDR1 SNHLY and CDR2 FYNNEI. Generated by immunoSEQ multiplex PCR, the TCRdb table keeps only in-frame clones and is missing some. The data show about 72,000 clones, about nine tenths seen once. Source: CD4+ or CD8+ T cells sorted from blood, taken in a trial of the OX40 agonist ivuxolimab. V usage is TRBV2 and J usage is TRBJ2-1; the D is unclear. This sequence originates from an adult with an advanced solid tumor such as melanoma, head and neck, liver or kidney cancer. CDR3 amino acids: CASSLILLLEQFF. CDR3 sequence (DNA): TGTGCCAGCAGTCTTATTTTATTGCTGGAGCAGTTCTTC.